Here is one T cell receptor beta chain with its context. Its antigen is not yet known. No per-base quality is available; no much larger clone lies one base away. Measured from the cysteine to the phenylalanine, the CDR3 is 16 residues long. Only the CDR3 region is kept as DNA, spanning 48 bases read in frame from base 1. The germline V gene sets CDR1 to KGHDR and CDR2 to SFDVKD. The junction carries 14 bases between V and J, which are trimmed by 5 bases and 1 base respectively. The treatment or condition label, read with the paper, signifies: in vitro stimulation with specific CMV peptide epitopes to enrich CMV-specific T cells. The data were produced on an Illumina HiSeq 1500. TCRdb ran its own pipeline on the public reads, namely fastp trimming at Q25 and MiXCR clone calling, and kept in-frame beta chains. Merged by CDR3 protein, the rows form single entries marked with the most common genes and DNA. This sample is represented by 400,000 to 600,000 distinct CDR3 sequences; about 39% of them were singletons. The ten largest clones take up about 45% of the sample.

The data were obtained in a study of T cell repertoires in cytomegalovirus infection (dated by TCRdb to the late 2010s). Notes on the research overall: The peptide stimulations were aimed at well-studied HLA-B-restricted epitopes as well as recently identified HLA-C-restricted CMV epitopes, whose presentation resists viral immunomodulation. Because public TCR beta signatures pointed to carriage of CMV infection together with the matching HLA type, the HLA type of each donor mattered for the analysis.

What the study reported, not specific to this receptor: The ex vivo response was dominated by HLA-C-restricted CMV-specific TCR beta clonotypes, which also provided the single most frequent clonotype in two of eight donors. In both this cohort and an independent approximately 350-donor cohort, the cumulative frequency of public TCR beta family members distinguished carriers of CMV infection plus the relevant HLA type.

The chain is assembled from TRBV24-1 and TRBJ2-1; the D gene is unclear. Sequences were derived from cultured PBMCs, sampled from culture after CMV antigen stimulation. The clonotype was recovered from a human donor in good health (CMV status not recorded). Some clones in this sample may be carry-over from other donors' samples. CDR3 region: CATSGIAGSSYNEQFF. The bases read TGTGCCACCAGTGGAATAGCTGGGTCGTCCTACAATGAGCAGTTCTTC.